The sequence of this T cell receptor (beta chain) was determined in a study of response to subunit inactivated influenza vaccine. The germline CDR1 and CDR2 sequences are SGHTA and FQGNSA. CDR3 length: 15 amino acids. J gave up 8 bases and V 3 bases, and 8 bases lay outside the gene matches. Whole-study findings and limits: It was the authors' suggestion that each seasonal influenza vaccination recruits few new T cells.

This clonotype showed up just a few times. Its antigen remains unknown. TCRdb fed the RT-PCR reads into MiXCR, producing one record per CDR3 protein. The table includes 560,000 or so distinct CDR3 sequences, 7.6% detected once. The source was PBMCs from blood, collected about 24 months after vaccination. This chain uses TRBV7-2 with TRBJ2-1, with TRBD2 matching over 9 bases. This receptor was taken from a man between 50 and 69 years old who received an inactivated influenza vaccine. CDR3 sequence (DNA): TGTGCCAGCAGCTTTCAAGGCGGGGGGGCTGATGAGCAGTTCTTC. This gives the protein CASSFQGGGADEQFF.